The present T cell receptor (beta chain) was sequenced within a study of T-cell memory formation after mild COVID-19. In TCRdb, the 5' RACE reads were re-called with MiXCR into one record per CDR3 protein. The data show fewer than 350,000 distinct CDR3 sequences, roughly an eighth seen once. The V gene's germline CDR1 is MNHEY and CDR2 SVGEGT. Trimming took 7 bases from V and 2 from J, leaving 12 bases between them. The CDR3 totals 13 residues. Whole-study results and caveats: Several responding clones turned up in pre-infection memory, indicating that cross-reactive memory may have taken part. Nothing confirmed that second-wave clones peaking on day 37 were specific for SARS-CoV-2. Clones that got smaller from day 15 to 85 had even CD4/CD8, while clones growing later tipped toward CD4+.

A few counts support this clonotype. Antigen specificity is unknown. The V and J genes are TRBV6-2 or TRBV6-3 and TRBJ2-7, with TRBD1 as a possible D gene (6 bases). This TCR derives from a man in his late teens or twenties who had mild COVID-19 (a few samples of this study predate the infection). Cell type and time point are not known. The source material was PBMCs or a T cell subset sorted from them (not recorded which). The CDR3 sequence is CASNRDITYEQYF. The CDR3 bases are TGTGCCAGCAACAGGGACATAACCTACGAGCAGTACTTC.